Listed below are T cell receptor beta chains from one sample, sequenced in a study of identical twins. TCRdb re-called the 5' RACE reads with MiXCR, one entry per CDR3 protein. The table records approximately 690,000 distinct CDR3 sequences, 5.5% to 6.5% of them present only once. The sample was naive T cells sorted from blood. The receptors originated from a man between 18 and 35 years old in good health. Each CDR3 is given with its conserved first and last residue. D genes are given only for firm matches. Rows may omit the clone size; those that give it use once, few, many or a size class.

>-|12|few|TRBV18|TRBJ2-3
TGTGCCAGCTCACCACCCATCAATACGCAGTATTTT
CASSPPINTQYF
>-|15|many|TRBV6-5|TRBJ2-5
TGTGCCAGCAGTTACTCCGGATCTTTGGCGGGGACCCAGTACTTC
CASSYSGSLAGTQYF
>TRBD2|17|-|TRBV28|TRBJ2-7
TGTGCCAGCAGTTTAGTGCTAGCGGGGGAGCGCGCCTACGAGCAGTACTTC
CASSLVLAGERAYEQYF
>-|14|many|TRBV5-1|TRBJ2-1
TGCGCCAGCAGCTTGGGGGTAGCTCGGAATGAGCAGTTCTTC
CASSLGVARNEQFF
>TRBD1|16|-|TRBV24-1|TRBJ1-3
TGTGCCATCCCGGGGGGACAGCAGGACTCTGGAAACACCATATATTTT
CAIPGGQQDSGNTIYF
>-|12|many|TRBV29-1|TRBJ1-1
TGCAGCGTTGACGGGGGGAACGGGCGAGCTTTCTTT
CSVDGGNGRAFF
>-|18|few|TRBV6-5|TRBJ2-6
TGTGCCAGCAGTTACTCAGGTCCCGTACTCTCTGGGGCCAACGTCCTGACTTTC
CASSYSGPVLSGANVLTF
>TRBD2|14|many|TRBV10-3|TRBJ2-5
TGTGCCATCAGTGACGGCGGGAGTGGGGAGACCCAGTACTTC
CAISDGGSGETQYF
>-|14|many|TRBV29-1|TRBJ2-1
TGCAGCTTGAAAGATAGGCTTGGGGGCAATGAGCAGTTCTTC
CSLKDRLGGNEQFF
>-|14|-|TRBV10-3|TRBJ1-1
TGTGCCATCAGTGCATCCCAGGGGTTCACTGAAGCTTTCTTT
CAISASQGFTEAFF
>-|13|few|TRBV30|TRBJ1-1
TGTGCCTGGAACCAGGGGCCCGGCACTGAAGCTTTCTTT
CAWNQGPGTEAFF
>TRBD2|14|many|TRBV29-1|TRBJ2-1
TGCAGCGCCCCGGGTACTAGCGGCTACAATGAGCAGTTCTTC
CSAPGTSGYNEQFF
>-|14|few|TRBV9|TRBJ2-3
TGTGCCAGCAGCGTAGAACAGGCCACAGATACGCAGTATTTT
CASSVEQATDTQYF
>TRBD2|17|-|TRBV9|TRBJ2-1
TGTGCCAGCAGCCTCCAGACTAGCGGGGATCGATACAATGAGCAGTTCTTC
CASSLQTSGDRYNEQFF
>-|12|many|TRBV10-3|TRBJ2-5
TGTGCCATCAGCCCCGTAGGGGAGACCCAGTACTTC
CAISPVGETQYF
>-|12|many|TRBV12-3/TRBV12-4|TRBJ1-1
TGTGCCAGCAGTTTCCAGGGCACTGAAGCTTTCTTT
CASSFQGTEAFF
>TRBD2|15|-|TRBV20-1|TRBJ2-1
TGCAGTGCTAGAGTTAGGGCCCCACGGGGGGATGAGCAGTTCTTC
CSARVRAPRGDEQFF
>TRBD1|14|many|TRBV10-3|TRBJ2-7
TGTGCCATCAATACAGGGGGATTCGCCTACGAGCAGTACTTC
CAINTGGFAYEQYF
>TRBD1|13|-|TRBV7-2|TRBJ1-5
TGTGCCAGCAGCTTAGAGGGACAGTTGGCCCAGCATTTT
CASSLEGQLAQHF
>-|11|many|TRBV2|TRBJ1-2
TGTGCCAGCAGTGGGGACACAGAATACACCTTC
CASSGDTEYTF
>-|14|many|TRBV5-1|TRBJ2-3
TGCGCCAGCAGCCACGACAGGTTGGCAGATACGCAGTATTTT
CASSHDRLADTQYF
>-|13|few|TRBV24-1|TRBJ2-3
TGTGCCACCAGTGACCTCCGCTCGGATACGCAGTATTTT
CATSDLRSDTQYF
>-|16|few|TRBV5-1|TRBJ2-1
TGCGCCAGCAGCCTCTCTAGCGTAAGCTCCTACAATGAGCAGTTCTTC
CASSLSSVSSYNEQFF
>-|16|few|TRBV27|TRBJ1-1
TGTGCCAGCAGACCCGGGGCGGGCTACATGAACACTGAAGCTTTCTTT
CASRPGAGYMNTEAFF
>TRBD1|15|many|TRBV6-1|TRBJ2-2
TGTGCCAGCAGTCCGGGACAGGGAATCACCGGGGAGCTGTTTTTT
CASSPGQGITGELFF
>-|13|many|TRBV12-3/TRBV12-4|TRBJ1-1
TGTGCCAGCAGTCGACAGCTGGGGACTGAAGCTTTCTTT
CASSRQLGTEAFF
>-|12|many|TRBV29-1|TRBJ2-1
TGCAGCGTTGAACTCCTCTACAATGAGCAGTTCTTC
CSVELLYNEQFF
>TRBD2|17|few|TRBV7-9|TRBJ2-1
TGTGCCAGCAGCTACGGAGGACTAGCGGGGTCCTACAATGAGCAGTTCTTC
CASSYGGLAGSYNEQFF
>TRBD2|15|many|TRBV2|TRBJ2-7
TGTGCCAGCATGCCGGGACTAGGCATTTCCCACGAGCAGTACTTC
CASMPGLGISHEQYF
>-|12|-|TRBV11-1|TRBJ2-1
TGTGCCAGCAGCCCAACTAGGACAGCGCAGTTCTTC
CASSPTRTAQFF
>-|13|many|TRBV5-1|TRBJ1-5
TGCGCCAGCAGCTCCCTCCCGAATCAGCCCCAGCATTTT
CASSSLPNQPQHF
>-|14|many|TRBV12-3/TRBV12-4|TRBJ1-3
TGTGCCAGCAGTTCAGGAGGCTCTGGAAACACCATATATTTT
CASSSGGSGNTIYF
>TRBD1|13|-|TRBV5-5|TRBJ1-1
TGTGCCAGCAGCATCACAGGGGGCGCTTGGGCTTTCTTT
CASSITGGAWAFF
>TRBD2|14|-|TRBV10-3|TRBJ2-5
TGTGCCACCAGGGGACTAGCGGGAGTCGAGACCCAGTACTTC
CATRGLAGVETQYF
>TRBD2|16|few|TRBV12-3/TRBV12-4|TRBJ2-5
TGTGCCAGCAGACCCGGACTAGCGGGAGGGCAAGAGACCCAGTACTTC
CASRPGLAGGQETQYF
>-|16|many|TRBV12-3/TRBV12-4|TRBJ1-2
TGTGCCAGCAGTTTAAGGGTCTTCGGGGAGGCCTATGGCTACACCTTC
CASSLRVFGEAYGYTF
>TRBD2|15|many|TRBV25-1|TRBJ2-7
TGTGCCAGCAGTCCCACGGGGCTAGCGGTGAAAGAGCAGTACTTC
CASSPTGLAVKEQYF
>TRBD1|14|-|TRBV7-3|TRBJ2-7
TGTGCCAGCAGCTTCCGGGACAGGGGTTCCGAGCAGTACTTC
CASSFRDRGSEQYF
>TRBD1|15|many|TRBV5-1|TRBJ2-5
TGCGCCAGCAGCTACACTAGGACAGGGAAGGAGACCCAGTACTTC
CASSYTRTGKETQYF
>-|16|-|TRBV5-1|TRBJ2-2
TGCGCCAGCAGCTTGGCTGCCCCATCTCGATCCGGGGAGCTGTTTTTT
CASSLAAPSRSGELFF
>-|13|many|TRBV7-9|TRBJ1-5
TGTGCCAGCACCATAAACAGCAATCAGCCCCAGCATTTT
CASTINSNQPQHF
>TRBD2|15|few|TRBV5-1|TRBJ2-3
TGCGCCAGCAGCTTGGTAGCGGGAGCCACAGATACGCAGTATTTT
CASSLVAGATDTQYF
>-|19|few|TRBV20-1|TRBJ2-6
TGCAGTGCTAGATACTCTCAGGGGCGACCCGAAAATGGGGCCAACGTCCTGACTTTC
CSARYSQGRPENGANVLTF
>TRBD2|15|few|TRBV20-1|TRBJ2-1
TGCAGTGCTGGAAGAGGGAGGGGCTCCTACAATGAGCAGTTCTTC
CSAGRGRGSYNEQFF
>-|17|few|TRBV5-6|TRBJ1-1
TGTGCCAGCAGCTCACCTCCAGGTTACATCGGGTACACTGAAGCTTTCTTT
CASSSPPGYIGYTEAFF
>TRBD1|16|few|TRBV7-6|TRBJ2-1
TGTGCCAGCAGCTTAGTGTCCGGGACAGGGATGAATGAGCAGTTCTTC
CASSLVSGTGMNEQFF
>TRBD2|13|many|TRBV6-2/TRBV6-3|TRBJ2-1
TGTGCCAGCAGTCCTACTACCGGGACTAGCCAGTTCTTC
CASSPTTGTSQFF
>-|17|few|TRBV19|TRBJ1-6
TGTGCCAGTATATTTTGGCGAGAAAGCTCCTATAATTCACCCCTCCACTTT
CASIFWRESSYNSPLHF
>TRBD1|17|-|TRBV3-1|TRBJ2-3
TGTGCCAGCAGCCAAGATCCGGGGACAGGCGCCACAGATACGCAGTATTTT
CASSQDPGTGATDTQYF
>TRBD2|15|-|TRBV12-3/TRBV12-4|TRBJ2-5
TGTGCCAGCAGTTTCCTAGCGGGAGGGGAAGAGACCCAGTACTTC
CASSFLAGGEETQYF
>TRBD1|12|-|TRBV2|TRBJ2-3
TGTGCCAGCAGCAACCAGGGGGCTACGCAGTATTTT
CASSNQGATQYF
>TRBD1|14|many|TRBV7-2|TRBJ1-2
TGTGCCAGCAGCTTAACAGGGGGCGCGGCCGGCTACACCTTC
CASSLTGGAAGYTF
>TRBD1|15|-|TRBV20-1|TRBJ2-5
TGCAGTGCTTCACGTACCGTCGGGACAGAAGAGACCCAGTACTTC
CSASRTVGTEETQYF
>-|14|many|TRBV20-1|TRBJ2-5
TGCAGTGCTAGAGATACGCGGGGCCAAGAGACCCAGTACTTC
CSARDTRGQETQYF